Sequencing of this T cell receptor (beta chain) was carried out in a study of Graves' ophthalmopathy and Graves' hyperthyroidism. Germline assignment: CDR1 SGHAT and CDR2 FQNNGV. The CDR3 runs 15 residues. Trimming removed 6 bases from V and 7 bases from J, with 22 bases in between. This clonotype was observed many times. Transcripts of RNA were the source for amplifying TCR beta CDR3 regions. HTBI primers served in a first-round RT-PCR, which a second-round multiplex PCR followed. TCRdb used MiXCR to reprocess the multiplex PCR reads, holding one entry per CDR3 protein. This sample yields hundreds of thousands of distinct CDR3 sequences, of which over 20% are seen a single time; more than 2.5% belongs to the top ten.

This TCR derives from a woman between 18 and 29 years old with stable Graves' hyperthyroidism. Specimen: peripheral blood. This chain uses TRBV11-2 with TRBJ2-7, with a possible D match to TRBD2 (5 bases). CDR3 residues: CASRLDEGSGREQYF. The CDR3 DNA is TGTGCCAGCAGACTAGATGAGGGCTCAGGCAGGGAGCAGTACTTC.